The 23 T cell receptor beta chains in this list originate from one sample, sequenced in a study of T cell responses to AZD1222 COVID-19 vaccine. Sequencing was performed with immunoSEQ multiplex PCR; in TCRdb, only in-frame clones are kept and a portion is missing. Of 110,000 or so clones listed, approximately 91% are singletons. The sample in question was peripheral blood, obtained on day 0 of AZD1222 vaccination. The source is an adult in good health.

This chain joins TRBV5-6 and TRBJ2-5, with D perhaps TRBD1 (5 bases). The V gene's germline CDR1 is SGHDT and CDR2 YYEEEE. The CDR3 totals 15 residues. Trimming took off 1 base at V and 0 bases at J, with 10 bases between the two ends. CDR3 amino acids: CASSLPGWHQETQYF. The CDR3 nucleotides read TGTGCCAGCAGCTTGCCAGGGTGGCACCAAGAGACCCAGTACTTC.

The chain couples TRBV9 to TRBJ1-2; D is uncertain. This CDR3 comprises 12 residues. Germline-derived CDR1 and CDR2 are SGDLS and YYNGEE. The ends were cut back, 4 bases at V and 8 bases at J, with 12 bases in the middle. The CDR3 protein is CASSPSLGGYTF. The CDR3 nucleotides are TGTGCCAGCAGCCCTTCCCTGGGAGGCTACACCTTC.

The chain is built from TRBV6-4 and TRBJ1-4; D ambiguous. Germline V gives CDR1 MRHNA, CDR2 SNTAGT. The length of the CDR3 is 14 residues. The ends were cut back, 4 bases at V and 0 bases at J, with 6 bases in the middle. The CDR3 DNA follows: TGTGCCAGCAGTGCCACGGCAACTAATGAAAAACTGTTTTTT. Translation: CASSATATNEKLFF.

The V call is TRBV10-3, the J call TRBJ2-4; D might be TRBD2 (5 bases). This CDR3 region has 14 residues. Germline V gene sequence: CDR1 ENHRY, CDR2 SYGVKD. V shed 5 bases and J shed 8 bases, with 16 bases lying between them. The CDR3 coding sequence is TGTGCCATCAGTAGGACTGGACCCGAGGACATTCAGTACTTC. Its protein is CAISRTGPEDIQYF.

The chain is built from TRBV3-1 (or the pseudogene TRBV3-2) and TRBJ1-1; TRBD1 agrees at 8 bases. The J segment lost 1 base and the V segment lost 3 bases, leaving 4 bases of the junction unmatched. CDR1 is LGHDT and CDR2 is YNNKEL in the germline V gene (reference sequence). The CDR3 length is 15 residues. The CDR3 here is CASSQGDRRNTEAFF. The DNA of the CDR3 is TGTGCCAGCAGCCAGGGGGACAGGCGGAACACTGAAGCTTTCTTT.

This chain uses TRBV6-5 with TRBJ1-2; TRBD1 agrees at 7 bases. Germline assignment: CDR1 MNHEY and CDR2 SVGAGI. Unmatched junction bases numbered 6, after V lost 6 bases and J lost 5 bases. The length of the CDR3 is 13 residues. In DNA, the CDR3 is TGTGCCAGCAGAGACAGGGCCCCGTATGGCTACACCTTC. This translates into CASRDRAPYGYTF.

The chain combines TRBV19 with TRBJ1-4, with D possibly matching TRBD1 (5 bases). Trimming took off 4 bases at V and 5 bases at J, with 17 bases between the two ends. Germline values: CDR1 LNHDA, CDR2 SQIVND (reference sequence). The CDR3 is 16 amino acids. The CDR3 protein is CASSSTGRRENEKLFF. The CDR3 DNA reads as TGTGCCAGTAGTAGTACAGGCAGGAGGGAGAATGAAAAACTGTTTTTT. Combining the CDR3 with reference TRBV19 and TRBJ1-4 gives the whole variable domain DGGITQSPKYLFRKEGQNVTLSCEQNLNHDAMYWYRQDPGQGLRLIYYSQIVNDFQKGDIAEGYSVSREKKESFPLTVTSAQKNPTAFYLCASSSTGRRENEKLFFGSGTQLSVL.

The J gene is TRBJ1-3, the V gene TRBV5-1; D is unresolved. V was pared by 0 bases and J by 4 bases, with 11 bases between. Germline V gene sequence: CDR1 SGHRS, CDR2 YFSETQ. CDR3 size: 15 residues. This CDR3 reads CASSLAPGSGNTIYF. For the CDR3, the DNA is TGCGCCAGCAGCTTGGCGCCGGGTTCGGGAAACACCATATATTTT.

The CDR3 DNA follows: TGTGCCACCCGAGCGGGGGGGTCAACAGGGTACAATGAGCAGTTCTTC. Protein: CATRAGGSTGYNEQFF. The chain joins TRBV24-1 to TRBJ2-1, with 10 positions matching TRBD2. The CDR3 length is 16 residues. V lost 9 bases, J lost 4 bases, and 11 bases stayed unmatched. Germline loops: CDR1 KGHDR, CDR2 SFDVKD.

The chain recombines TRBV6-2 or TRBV6-3 with TRBJ2-3; D possibly corresponds to TRBD1 (6 bases). Trimming removed 0 bases at V and 9 bases at J, with 16 bases between. The germline V gene has CDR1 MNHEY and CDR2 SVGEGT. This CDR3 has 15 residues. CDR3 nucleotide sequence: TGTGCCAGCAGTTACTCGCCAAGAACAGGGTGGACGCAGTATTTT. As protein: CASSYSPRTGWTQYF.

V and J are TRBV5-8 and TRBJ1-6; D unresolved. V shed 1 base and J shed 7 bases, with 6 bases lying between them. Germline CDR1 and CDR2: SGHTS and YDEGEE. The CDR3 has 13 amino acids. This CDR3 is CASSLLQNSPLHF. CDR3 nucleotide sequence: TGTGCCAGCAGCTTGCTACAAAATTCACCCCTCCACTTT.

This chain connects TRBV5-6 to TRBJ2-2; TRBD1 is a possible D gene (6 bases). Germline V gene data show CDR1 as SGHDT and CDR2 as YYEEEE. This CDR3 has 13 amino acids. Trimming took off 8 bases at V and 6 bases at J, with 14 bases between the two ends. CDR3 loop: CASSYAGAGELFF. The CDR3 coding sequence is TGTGCCAGTTCGTATGCAGGGGCCGGGGAGCTGTTTTTT.

The chain combines TRBV7-2 with TRBJ2-5; D might be TRBD1 (6 bases). V shed 1 base and J shed 3 bases, with 15 bases lying between them. The CDR3 is 16 residues long. Germline CDR1 and CDR2: SGHTA and FQGNSA. The CDR3 region is CASSLVARGDEETQYF. DNA for the CDR3: TGTGCCAGCAGCTTAGTTGCCAGGGGAGATGAAGAGACCCAGTACTTC.

The gene calls are TRBV6-5 and TRBJ2-2, with D possibly matching TRBD1 (6 bases). This CDR3 is 15 amino acids long. V lost 0 bases to trimming and J lost 6 bases, with 11 bases between them. The germline V gene encodes CDR1 MNHEY and CDR2 SVGAGI. The CDR3 DNA reads TGTGCCAGCAGTTACTCGACTGGGGGCGCCGGGGAGCTGTTTTTT. Protein sequence: CASSYSTGGAGELFF.

The J gene is TRBJ2-5, the V gene TRBV7-9; no firm D call. Germline CDR1 reads SEHNR; CDR2 reads FQNEAQ (reference sequence). V lost 1 base to trimming and J lost 3 bases, with 12 bases between them. This CDR3 spans 15 amino acids. The CDR3 nucleotides read TGTGCCAGCAGCTTAGATCGGCGTTCCAAAGAGACCCAGTACTTC. It yields the protein CASSLDRRSKETQYF. Full variable domain (outside the CDR3, taken from reference TRBV7-9 and TRBJ2-5): DTGVSQNPRHKITKRGQNVTFRCDPISEHNRLYWYRQTLGQGPEFLTYFQNEAQLEKSRLLSDRFSAERPKGSFSTLEIQRTEQGDSAMYLCASSLDRRSKETQYFGPGTRLLVL.

The chain joins TRBV3-1 (or the pseudogene TRBV3-2) to TRBJ1-1; tentatively, D is TRBD1 (6 bases). Deletions cut 3 bases from V and 7 bases from J, with 18 bases between. CDR1 is LGHDT, CDR2 YNNKEL, per germline (reference sequence). The CDR3 is 15 residues long. The CDR3 DNA reads as TGTGCCAGCAGCCAGGACAGTGCCGTGGGGGATGAAGCTTTCTTT. Amino acid sequence: CASSQDSAVGDEAFF.

The V and J genes are TRBV11-2 and TRBJ2-3, with 8 bases aligning to TRBD1. V was clipped by 5 bases and J by 6 bases; unmatched bases: 7. The CDR3 contains 14 residues. Germline CDR1 SGHAT, CDR2 FQNNGV. CDR3 sequence reads: CASSLDRVSDTQYF. The CDR3 coding sequence is TGTGCCAGCAGCCTGGACAGGGTTTCGGATACGCAGTATTTT.

The rearrangement uses TRBV5-4 and TRBJ1-5; D perhaps matches TRBD1 (5 bases). Germline-derived CDR1 and CDR2 are SGHNT and YYREEE (reference sequence). The CDR3 loop spans 15 amino acids. Trimming took 3 bases from V and 2 from J, leaving 12 bases between them. CDR3 residues: CASSWRDGRNQPQHF. The CDR3 DNA sequence: TGTGCCAGCAGCTGGAGGGACGGACGCAATCAGCCCCAGCATTTT.

This clone appeared a single time. In nucleotides, the CDR3 is TGTGCCAGCAGCCAGTTGGCCGGGGCTGAAGCTTTCTTT. Translation: CASSQLAGAEAFF. This rearrangement joins TRBV12-3 or TRBV12-4 to TRBJ1-1; D is unresolved. The CDR3 is 13 amino acids. V shed 6 bases and J shed 6 bases, with 14 bases lying between them.

This clone was recorded once. The rearrangement links TRBV7-9 to TRBJ2-7, with 7 bases fitting TRBD1. The CDR3 has 16 amino acids. The germline V gene encodes CDR1 SEHNR and CDR2 FQNEAQ (reference sequence). J was trimmed by 1 base and V by 5 bases; bases with no gene match: 11. The CDR3 DNA is TGTGCCAGCAGCCATCCGACAGGGATCGTTTCCTACGAGCAGTACTTC. Translated: CASSHPTGIVSYEQYF.

This clone was counted between two and nine times. The chain has TRBV5-6 and TRBJ1-1, with a possible D match to TRBD1 (6 bases). Per germline, CDR1 SGHDT and CDR2 YYEEEE. This CDR3 has 16 amino acids. Between the trimmed V and J ends, which lost 5 bases and 0 bases, there was a span of 17 bases. CDR3: CASRPNPGVLNTEAFF. The CDR3 DNA reads TGTGCCAGCAGACCGAATCCAGGGGTTCTGAACACTGAAGCTTTCTTT.

This clone has more than one count but fewer than ten. This chain links TRBV7-8 with TRBJ1-1; weak D call: TRBD1 (5 bases). Germline values: CDR1 SGHVS, CDR2 FQNEAQ. The V end lost 5 bases, the J end lost 2 bases, and 21 bases lay between the germline ends. The length of the CDR3 is 17 residues. The CDR3 bases are TGTGCCAGCAGCCCGTACAGGTTGGCGGGAGCAAACACTGAAGCTTTCTTT. Encoded protein: CASSPYRLAGANTEAFF. Full variable domain (outside the CDR3, taken from reference TRBV7-8 and TRBJ1-1): GAGVSQSPRYKVAKRGQDVALRCDPISGHVSLFWYQQALGQGPEFLTYFQNEAQLDKSGLPSDRFFAERPEGSVSTLKIQRTQQEDSAVYLCASSPYRLAGANTEAFFGQGTRLTVV.

The genes are TRBV9 and TRBJ2-5; tentatively, D is TRBD1 (5 bases). The germline V and J ends were trimmed by 4 bases and 4 bases, with 20 bases remaining between them. The CDR3 extends over 16 amino acids. Germline V gene lookup returns CDR1 SGDLS and CDR2 YYNGEE. CDR3 nucleotide sequence: TGTGCCAGCAGCCCCAGGGTGACCCCTAAGGGAGAGACCCAGTACTTC. This codes for CASSPRVTPKGETQYF.